The T cell receptor beta chain under discussion was sequenced for a study of CD8+ T cells in alopecia areata. V lost 4 bases and J lost 3, with 22 bases in between. The CDR3 is made up of 17 amino acids. Per germline, CDR1 SGHVS and CDR2 FNYEAQ. Sample treatment: oral pan-JAK inhibitor, 5-10 mg twice daily. Study results and caveats: Among the top 100, expanded CD8+ clones were significantly decreased by tofacitinib, as was scalp clonality. Patients shared TCRs less clearly than mice did, possibly for HLA-related reasons.

On this clone: Its matching antigen is unknown.

RNA was extracted and reverse transcribed into cDNA as the sequencing template. TCRdb keeps only in-frame clones here, not all; method: immunoSEQ multiplex PCR. Of fewer than 350,000 clones in the sample, roughly 50% were seen once. V gene TRBV7-6 combines with J gene TRBJ2-7; a weak D match, TRBD1 (5 bases). The material sequenced was CD4+ T cells sorted from blood, taken at week 24, from a patient treated with tofacitinib. This clonotype was sampled from a human donor with alopecia areata. CDR3 in amino acids: CASSSIELLGAFYEQYF. Written as DNA, the CDR3 is TGTGCCAGCAGCTCAATAGAGTTGCTAGGGGCTTTCTACGAGCAGTACTTC.